These 7 T cell receptor beta chains share one sample of origin, sequenced in a study of OX40 agonist ivuxolimab in advanced cancers. Generated by immunoSEQ multiplex PCR, the TCRdb table keeps only in-frame clones and is missing some. The sample comprises about 46,000 clones, approximately 86% of which are singletons, and around 11% rests with the top ten. Sequenced material: CD4+ or CD8+ T cells sorted from blood, taken in a trial of the OX40 agonist ivuxolimab. All receptors derive from an adult with an advanced solid tumor such as melanoma, head and neck, liver or kidney cancer.

The chain carries TRBV6-5 and TRBJ1-5; TRBD1 aligns across 9 bases. The CDR3 covers 14 residues. Germline V gene sequence: CDR1 MNHEY, CDR2 SVGAGI. Trimming removed 5 bases from V and 9 bases from J; junction bases left unmatched: 8. The CDR3 nucleotides read TGTGCCAGCAGTGGCCGGGACAGGGTCACGCCCCAGCATTTT. It encodes CASSGRDRVTPQHF.

The rearrangement joins TRBV23-1 to TRBJ1-3; TRBD1 might be the D (6 bases). TRBV23-1 is filed as an ORF, its function uncertain. This CDR3 has 14 amino acids. The V end was cut by 4 bases, the J end by 3 bases, with 10 bases between. The CDR3 DNA follows: TGCGCCAGCAGTCCCACAGGGTTTGGAAACACCATATATTTT. This sequence encodes CASSPTGFGNTIYF.

The chain combines TRBV5-1 with TRBJ1-6; D may be TRBD1 (6 bases). With 1 base removed from V and 10 bases from J, the gap between germline ends came to 18 bases. The CDR3 is 16 amino acids. Per germline, CDR1 SGHRS and CDR2 YFSETQ. CDR3 sequence (DNA): TGCGCCAGCAGCTTGTTTTTGCCCGGGGGCGGATCACCCCTCCACTTT. It is translated as CASSLFLPGGGSPLHF. The full variable domain, with the rest looked up from reference TRBV5-1 and TRBJ1-6, is KAGVTQTPRYLIKTRGQQVTLSCSPISGHRSVSWYQQTPGQGLQFLFEYFSETQRNKGNFPGRFSGRQFSNSRSEMNVSTLELGDSALYLCASSLFLPGGGSPLHFGNGTRLTVT.

V usage is TRBV10-3 and J usage is TRBJ2-1; 14 bases agree with TRBD2. V trimming: 3 bases; J trimming: 8 bases; junction bases outside the gene matches: 12. Germline lookup yields CDR1 ENHRY and CDR2 SYGVKD. This CDR3 has 18 residues. The DNA of the CDR3 is TGTGCCATCAGTGATCTCACCGGGACTAGCGGGAGCAGAGATGAGCAGTTCTTC. Residues: CAISDLTGTSGSRDEQFF.

The chain carries TRBV7-3 and TRBJ2-5; 8 bases line up with TRBD2. The CDR3 has 15 amino acids. Trimming removed 2 bases from V and 4 bases from J; junction bases left unmatched: 6. CDR1 is SGHTA and CDR2 is FQGTGA in the germline V gene. In DNA, the CDR3 is TGTGCCAGCAGCTTAGAAGCGGGGGTCCCAGAGACCCAGTACTTC. Its protein product is CASSLEAGVPETQYF.

This chain uses TRBV11-2 with TRBJ1-1, with 7 bases that match TRBD1. This CDR3 spans 13 amino acids. Germline V gene sequence: CDR1 SGHAT, CDR2 FQNNGV. V gave up 3 bases and J gave up 11 bases; unmatched junction bases: 9. The DNA of the CDR3 is TGTGCCAGCAGCTTCTACGGACAGGCCGTCGCTTTCTTT. Translating it yields CASSFYGQAVAFF.

This clone was seen only once. The chain combines TRBV7-2 with TRBJ2-7, with TRBD2 matching over 7 bases. Per the germline V gene, CDR1 is SGHTA and CDR2 is FQGNSA. With 0 bases clipped from V and 7 bases from J, the junction kept 9 bases outside the gene matches. CDR3 length equals 15 residues. CDR3 bases: TGTGCCAGCAGCTTAGCAAGGGGCGGGAGAAGTGAGCAGTACTTC. Encoded protein: CASSLARGGRSEQYF.